This TCR beta chain was sequenced for a study of T cell repertoires and HLA-DP antigens. Across the study: Transduced HeLa cells presented HLA-DP to CD4+ T cells. One stimulator alloantigen differed from self by one groove amino acid; the other by ten. A couple of male donors and one female donor spanned ages 18-to-29 through 60-to-69. Study-wide findings and caveats: Pre-culture clonality, 0.03 to 0.045, was far below sorted CD137+ clonality of approximately 0.36.

Repertoires were generated with immunoSEQ multiplex PCR, while TCRdb's copy carries only in-frame clones and drops some. The sample consists of more than 90,000 clones, 85% to 95% of them appearing once. For this clone: Antigen specificity is unknown.

Looked up from germline, CDR1 is KGHSH and CDR2 is LQKENI. Losses at the gene ends were 1 base for V and 4 bases for J; bases not matched to a gene: 4. The CDR3 sequence is 14 residues long. This clonotype was obtained from a woman aged 18-29 years in good health and CMV-seronegative. Sequencing used CD4+ T cells from PBMCs. This chain joins TRBV18 and TRBJ2-7, with 7 bases that match TRBD1. CDR3 region: CASSPLGTEYEQYV. Here the CDR3 DNA reads TGTGCCAGCTCACCACTAGGGACAGAATACGAGCAGTACGTC.